This T cell receptor (beta chain) was observed in a study of blood T cell repertoires in COVID-19. Study summary: Material from acute and convalescent COVID-19 was sourced from the United States, Italy and Spain.

Repertoires were generated with immunoSEQ multiplex PCR, while TCRdb's copy carries only in-frame clones and drops some. The table lists tens of thousands of clones, almost 80% of them singletons. Germline V gene data show CDR1 as MNHEY and CDR2 as SVGEGT. V shed 0 bases and J shed 0 bases, with 7 bases lying between them. The CDR3 extends over 15 amino acids. As concerns this clone: The same CDR3 arises from other DNA sequences in this sample as well.

This clonotype was sampled from a woman over 75 with acute or convalescent COVID-19. This chain connects TRBV6-2 or TRBV6-3 to TRBJ2-3; D gene ambiguous. The sequencing input was peripheral blood. CDR3 coding DNA: TGTGCCAGCAGTTACTCTGCGGTGAGCACAGATACGCAGTATTTT. This codes for CASSYSAVSTDTQYF.